This TCR beta chain was recovered during a study of neurological immune-mediated disorders. Each TCR transcript was tagged with a 10-nucleotide random UMI during 5'RACE. In TCRdb, the 5' RACE reads were re-called with MiXCR into one record per CDR3 protein. Of about 44,000 distinct CDR3 sequences in the sample, 20% to 25% were seen once. Details on this clonotype: Its antigen is as yet unknown. The DNA is omitted, as the CDR3 cannot be located on it reliably, and the CDR3 follows TCRdb's listing.

The study's findings and limits: While HTLV-1-associated myelopathy showed the greatest TCR clonal expansion, multiple sclerosis showed the least, falling below healthy controls.

Time point in this sample: technical triplicate 3. Unsorted libraries were prepared from 2 million PBMCs that had been stored at -80 C. CDR1 and CDR2 from the germline V gene are DFQATT and SNEGSKA (reference sequence). The CDR3 has 19 residues if both end residues are counted. Sequencing was carried out using PBMCs. The V call is TRBV20-1, the J call TRBJ1-1; the table assigns TRBD1, which was not confirmed against the DNA. The source is a man aged 55 to 70 with HTLV-1-associated myelopathy (HAM/TSP). CDR3 residues: CSFYICSARVAGPNTEAFF.